Below, 8 T cell receptor beta chains from the same sample are listed, as sequenced in a study of cytomegalovirus exposure and HLA in healthy donors. Sequencing was performed with immunoSEQ multiplex PCR; in TCRdb, only in-frame clones are kept and a portion is missing. The sample lists roughly 200,000 clones; around 80% were seen once. Sequencing was carried out using PBMCs. Receptor source: a woman aged 25 to 39 in good health and CMV-seronegative.

The chain is built from TRBV11-3 and TRBJ1-2, with 9 bases identical to TRBD1. With V trimmed by 2 bases and J by 7 bases, 2 bases remained unmatched. The CDR3 has 13 residues. CDR1 SGHNT and CDR2 YENEEA come from the germline V gene. The CDR3 DNA sequence: TGTGCCAGCAGCTTAACAGGGGGCGGTGGCTACACCTTC. This gives the protein CASSLTGGGGYTF.

This chain links TRBV10-3 with TRBJ2-3, with D unclear. The CDR3 spans 14 residues. V was cut by 2 bases and J by 6 bases, with 12 bases left in between. From germline, CDR1 is ENHRY and CDR2 SYGVKD. CDR3 in amino acids: CAISEVSPRDTQYF. CDR3 DNA sequence: TGTGCCATCAGTGAGGTCTCCCCTCGGGATACGCAGTATTTT.

The rearrangement links TRBV6-5 to TRBJ1-4; 8 bases agree with TRBD1. The CDR3 contains 15 residues. CDR1 and CDR2 from the germline V gene are MNHEY and SVGAGI. Unmatched junction bases numbered 3, after V lost 0 bases and J lost 6 bases. CDR3 nucleotide sequence: TGTGCCAGCAGTTACTCTACAGGGGGTCATGAAAAACTGTTTTTT. Its translation is CASSYSTGGHEKLFF.

This clone was seen at least ten times. The rearrangement uses TRBV7-2 and TRBJ2-7, with D maybe TRBD2 (5 bases). V was shortened by 3 bases and J by 2 bases, with 11 bases between the two germline ends. The CDR3 is made up of 14 amino acids. Per the germline V gene, CDR1 is SGHTA and CDR2 is FQGNSA. The CDR3 coding sequence is TGTGCCAGCAGCTTCGGGGTACCGACCTACGAGCAGTACTTC. As protein: CASSFGVPTYEQYF.

The V gene is TRBV21-1, the J gene TRBJ2-7; TRBD1 is taken as the D call from the table, unchecked against the DNA. TRBV21-1 is given as a pseudogene. This CDR3 spans 13 amino acids. This chain's CDR3 is CASSKTGEYEQYF. CDR3 DNA: TGTGCCAGCAGCAAGACAGGGGAATACGAGCAGTACTTC.

This rearrangement joins TRBV28 to TRBJ2-7; tentative D call: TRBD2 (6 bases). CDR1 MDHEN and CDR2 SYDVKM come from the germline V gene. V lost 4 bases and J lost 2, with 15 bases in between. CDR3 size: 15 residues. Written as DNA, the CDR3 is TGTGCCAGCAGTTACCTTAGCGGCGTAACCTACGAGCAGTACTTC. It encodes CASSYLSGVTYEQYF.

This clone was recorded only once. The chain employs TRBV25-1 and TRBJ2-7, with 9 positions matching TRBD1. This CDR3 has 16 residues. V shed 1 base, J shed 6 bases, and the junction held 10 bases outside the gene matches. Germline V gene data show CDR1 as MGHDK and CDR2 as SYGVNS. The CDR3 bases are TGTGCCAGCAGTGAATCCCCCCGGACAGGGGTACTCGAGCAGTACTTC. Translated: CASSESPRTGVLEQYF.

Comments on this clone: Other DNA sequences within the sample encode an identical CDR3. V is TRBV27 and J is TRBJ1-2; 9 bases are shared with TRBD1. Unmatched junction bases numbered 0, after V lost 0 bases and J lost 4 bases. CDR3 length: 14 residues. Germline CDR1 reads MNHEY; CDR2 reads SMNVEV (reference sequence). The CDR3 spells CASSLSGQGYGYTF. The CDR3 DNA reads as TGTGCCAGCAGTTTATCGGGACAGGGCTATGGCTACACCTTC.